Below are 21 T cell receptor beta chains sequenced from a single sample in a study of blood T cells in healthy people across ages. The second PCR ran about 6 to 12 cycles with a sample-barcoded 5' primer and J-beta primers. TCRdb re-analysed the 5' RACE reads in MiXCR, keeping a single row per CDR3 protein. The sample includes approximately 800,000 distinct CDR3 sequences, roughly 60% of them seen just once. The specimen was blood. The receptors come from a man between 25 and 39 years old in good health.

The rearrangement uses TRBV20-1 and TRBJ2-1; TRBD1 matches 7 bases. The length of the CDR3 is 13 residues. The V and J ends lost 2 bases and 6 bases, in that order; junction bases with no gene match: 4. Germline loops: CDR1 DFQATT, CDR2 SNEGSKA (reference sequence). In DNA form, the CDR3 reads TGCAGTGCTAGACGACAGGGCGGCAATGAGCAGTTCTTC. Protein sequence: CSARRQGGNEQFF.

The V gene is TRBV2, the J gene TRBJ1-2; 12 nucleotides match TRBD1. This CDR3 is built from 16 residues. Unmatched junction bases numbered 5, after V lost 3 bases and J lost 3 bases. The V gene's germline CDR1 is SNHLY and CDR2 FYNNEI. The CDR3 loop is CASSDGGQGAYYGYTF. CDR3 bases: TGTGCCAGCAGTGATGGGGGACAGGGGGCCTACTATGGCTACACCTTC.

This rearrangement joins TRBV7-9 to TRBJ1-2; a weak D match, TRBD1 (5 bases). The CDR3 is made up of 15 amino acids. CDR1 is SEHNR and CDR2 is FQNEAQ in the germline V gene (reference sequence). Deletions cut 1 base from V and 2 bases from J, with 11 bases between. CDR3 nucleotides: TGTGCCAGCAGCTTAGGGGGGGACGCCAACTATGGCTACACCTTC. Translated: CASSLGGDANYGYTF.

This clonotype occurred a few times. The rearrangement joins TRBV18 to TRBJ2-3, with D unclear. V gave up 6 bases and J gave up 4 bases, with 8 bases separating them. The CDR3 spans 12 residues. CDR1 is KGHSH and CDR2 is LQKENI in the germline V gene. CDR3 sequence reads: CASSPAADTQYF. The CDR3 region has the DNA TGTGCCAGCTCCCCCGCGGCAGATACGCAGTATTTT.

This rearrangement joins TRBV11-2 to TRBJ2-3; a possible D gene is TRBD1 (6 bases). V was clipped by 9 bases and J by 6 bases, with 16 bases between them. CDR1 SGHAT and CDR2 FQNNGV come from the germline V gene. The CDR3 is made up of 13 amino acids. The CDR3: CASLGAYHDTQYF. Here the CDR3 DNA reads TGTGCCAGTCTGGGGGCCTACCACGATACGCAGTATTTT.

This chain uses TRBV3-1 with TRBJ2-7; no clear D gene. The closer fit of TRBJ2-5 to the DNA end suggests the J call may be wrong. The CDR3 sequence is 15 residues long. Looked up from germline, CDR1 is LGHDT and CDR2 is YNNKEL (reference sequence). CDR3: CASSQVIHREETQYF. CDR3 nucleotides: TGTGCCAGCAGCCAAGTTATCCACAGAGAAGAGACCCAGTACTTC.

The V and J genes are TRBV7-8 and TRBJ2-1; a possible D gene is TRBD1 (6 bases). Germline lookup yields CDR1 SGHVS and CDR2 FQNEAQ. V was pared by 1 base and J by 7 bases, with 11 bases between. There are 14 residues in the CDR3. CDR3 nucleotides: TGTGCCAGCAGCTTAGTCACAGGGCTTAATGAGCAGTTCTTC. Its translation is CASSLVTGLNEQFF.

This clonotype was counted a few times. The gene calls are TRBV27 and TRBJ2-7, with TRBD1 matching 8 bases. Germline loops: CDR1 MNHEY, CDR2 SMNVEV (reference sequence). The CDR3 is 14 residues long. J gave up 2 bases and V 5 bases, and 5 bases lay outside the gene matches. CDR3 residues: CASSGRTGPYEQYF. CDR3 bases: TGTGCCAGCAGTGGGCGGACAGGGCCCTACGAGCAGTACTTC.

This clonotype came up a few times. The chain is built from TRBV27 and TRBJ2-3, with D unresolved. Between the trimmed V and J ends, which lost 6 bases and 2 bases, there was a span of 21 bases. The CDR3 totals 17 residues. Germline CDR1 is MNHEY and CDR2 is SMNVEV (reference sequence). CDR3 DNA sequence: TGTGCCAGCAGCTACCTCGCTACCCAGGATCCCACAGATACGCAGTATTTT. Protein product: CASSYLATQDPTDTQYF.

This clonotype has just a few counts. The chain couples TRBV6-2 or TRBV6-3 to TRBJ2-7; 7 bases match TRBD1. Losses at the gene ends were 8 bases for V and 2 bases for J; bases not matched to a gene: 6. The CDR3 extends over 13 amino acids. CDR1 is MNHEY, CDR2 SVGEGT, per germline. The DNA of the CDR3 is TGTGCCAGCCAAGGGACAGCAGCCTACGAGCAGTACTTC. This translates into CASQGTAAYEQYF.

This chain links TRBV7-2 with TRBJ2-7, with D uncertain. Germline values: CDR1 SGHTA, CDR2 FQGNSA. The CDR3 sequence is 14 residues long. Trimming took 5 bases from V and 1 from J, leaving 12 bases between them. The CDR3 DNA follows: TGTGCCAGCAGCGTCGACCGTATTTCCTACGAGCAGTACTTC. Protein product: CASSVDRISYEQYF.

CDR3 region: CASSLSRQTQYF. The CDR3 DNA reads TGCGCCAGCAGCTTGTCCCGGCAGACCCAGTACTTC. V usage is TRBV5-1 and J usage is TRBJ2-7; D not resolved. Gene TRBJ2-5 matches the end of the DNA better, so the J call may be wrong. The CDR3 runs 12 residues. From germline, CDR1 is SGHRS and CDR2 YFSETQ.

CDR3 nucleotides: TGTGCCAGCAGCCAAGACCAGGACATACCTCTAGAGCAGTACTTC. It codes for CASSQDQDIPLEQYF. The rearrangement uses TRBV4-2 and TRBJ2-7, with a weak D call TRBD1 (5 bases). The CDR3 totals 15 residues. Germline-derived CDR1 and CDR2 are LGHNA and YNFKEQ. The V gene lost 0 bases and the J gene lost 7 bases, with 16 bases spanning the gap.

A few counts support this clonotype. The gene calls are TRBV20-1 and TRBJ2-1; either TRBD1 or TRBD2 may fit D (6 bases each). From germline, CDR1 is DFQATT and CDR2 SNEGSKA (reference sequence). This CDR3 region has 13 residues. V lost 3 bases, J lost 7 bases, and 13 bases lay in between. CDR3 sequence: CSASQTGRNEQFF. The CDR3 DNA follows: TGCAGTGCTAGTCAAACAGGGAGGAATGAGCAGTTCTTC.

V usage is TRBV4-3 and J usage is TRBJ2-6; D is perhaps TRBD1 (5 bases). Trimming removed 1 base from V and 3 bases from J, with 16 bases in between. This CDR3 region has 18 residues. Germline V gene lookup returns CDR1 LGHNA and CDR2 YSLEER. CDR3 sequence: CASSQAWGVFVGANVLTF. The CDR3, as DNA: TGCGCCAGCAGCCAAGCTTGGGGCGTCTTCGTTGGGGCCAACGTCCTGACTTTC.

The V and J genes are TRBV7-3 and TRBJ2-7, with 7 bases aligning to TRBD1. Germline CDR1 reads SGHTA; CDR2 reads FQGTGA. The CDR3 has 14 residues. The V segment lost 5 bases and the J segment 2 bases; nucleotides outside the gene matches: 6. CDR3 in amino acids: CASSQTGTAYEQYF. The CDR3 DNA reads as TGTGCCAGCAGCCAGACCGGGACAGCCTACGAGCAGTACTTC.

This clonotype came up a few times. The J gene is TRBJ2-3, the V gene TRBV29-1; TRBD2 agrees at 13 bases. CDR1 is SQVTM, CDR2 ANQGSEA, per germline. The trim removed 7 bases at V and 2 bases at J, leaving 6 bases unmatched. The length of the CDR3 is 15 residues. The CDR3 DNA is TGCAGCGCGGAGACTAGCGGGGGGCCCACAGATACGCAGTATTTT. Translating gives CSAETSGGPTDTQYF.

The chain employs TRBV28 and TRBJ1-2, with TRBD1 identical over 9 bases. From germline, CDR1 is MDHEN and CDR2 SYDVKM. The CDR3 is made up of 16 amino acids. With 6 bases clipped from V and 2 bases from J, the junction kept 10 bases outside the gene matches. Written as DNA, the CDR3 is TGTGCCAGCAGCGCACCGGGACAGGGCCAAAACTATGGCTACACCTTC. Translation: CASSAPGQGQNYGYTF.

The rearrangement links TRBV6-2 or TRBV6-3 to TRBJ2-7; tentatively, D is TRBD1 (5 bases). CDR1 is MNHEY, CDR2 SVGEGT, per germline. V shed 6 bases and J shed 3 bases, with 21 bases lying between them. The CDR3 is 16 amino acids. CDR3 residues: CASSPHRAGLLYEQYF. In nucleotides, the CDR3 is TGTGCCAGCAGCCCGCACCGGGCAGGGCTTCTCTACGAGCAGTACTTC.

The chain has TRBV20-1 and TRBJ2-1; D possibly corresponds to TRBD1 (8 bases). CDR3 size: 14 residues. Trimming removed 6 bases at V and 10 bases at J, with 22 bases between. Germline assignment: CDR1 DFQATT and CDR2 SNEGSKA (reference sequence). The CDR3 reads CSAIGQGGGYEQFF. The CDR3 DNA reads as TGCAGTGCCATCGGACAGGGAGGGGGCTACGAGCAGTTCTTC.

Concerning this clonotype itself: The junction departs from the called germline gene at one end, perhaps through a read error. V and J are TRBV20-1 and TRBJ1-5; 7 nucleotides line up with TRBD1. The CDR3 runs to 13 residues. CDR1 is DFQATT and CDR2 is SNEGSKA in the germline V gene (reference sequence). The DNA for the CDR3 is TGCAGTGCTAGAGTAGGGGGCAAACAGCCCCAGCATTTT. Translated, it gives CSARVGGKQPQHF.